These T cell receptor beta chains were read from a single sample in a study of cytomegalovirus exposure and HLA in healthy donors. The protocol was immunoSEQ multiplex PCR, while the TCRdb copy is restricted to in-frame clones and leaves out a portion. Listed are roughly 120,000 clones; about 2.5% falls within the top ten. The sample consisted of PBMCs. These receptors were taken from a man between 25 and 39 years old in good health and CMV-seronegative. Both conserved end residues are part of each CDR3. Each record gives: J gene, V gene, CDR3 protein.

J: TRBJ2-7
V: TRBV6-5
CDR3: CASRRRSLNEQYF

J: TRBJ2-3
V: TRBV25-1
CDR3: CASSSTSGRVDTQYF

J: TRBJ2-1
V: TRBV19
CDR3: CASSLRQGMVNEQFF

J: TRBJ1-2
V: TRBV30
CDR3: CAWSRSPETGNYGYTF

J: TRBJ2-2
V: TRBV15
CDR3: CATSRAKAGDAGELFF

J: TRBJ2-2
V: TRBV5-1
CDR3: CASSLKTLRGNTGELFF

J: TRBJ1-4
V: TRBV5-1
CDR3: CASRTDSEANEKLFF

J: TRBJ2-5
V: TRBV18
CDR3: CASSPYDQETQYF

J: TRBJ2-6
V: TRBV7-9
CDR3: CASSSGGTGANVLTF

J: TRBJ1-3
V: TRBV30
CDR3: CAWNSGSGNTIYF

J: TRBJ2-7
V: TRBV5-1
CDR3: CASSLRQGNYEQYF

J: TRBJ2-5
V: TRBV12-5
CDR3: CASGSGQGQETQYF

J: TRBJ2-7
V: TRBV4-3
CDR3: CASSAGLFAGEQYF

J: TRBJ2-7
V: TRBV11-3
CDR3: CASSLLGTYEQYF

J: TRBJ1-6
V: TRBV6-5
CDR3: CASSSLSGLRSPLHF

J: TRBJ2-7
V: TRBV19
CDR3: CASSPVDRDYHLRVQYF

J: TRBJ2-6
V: TRBV11-2
CDR3: CASSPRGAYSGANVLTF

J: TRBJ1-1
V: TRBV7-9
CDR3: CASSLDRGRPTAFF

J: TRBJ2-7
V: TRBV11-2
CDR3: CASSFGFGTGDYEQYF

J: TRBJ1-2
V: TRBV28
CDR3: CASSTPGFGLGYGYTF

J: TRBJ2-2
V: TRBV5-1
CDR3: CASSQTGHGELFF

J: TRBJ2-7
V: TRBV10-3
CDR3: CATNSGGTYEQYF

J: TRBJ2-5
V: TRBV25-1
CDR3: CASSEAQGYQETQYF

J: TRBJ1-1
V: TRBV10-3
CDR3: CAISEVVRGGENTEAFF

J: TRBJ1-4
V: TRBV9
CDR3: CASSADFGQGEGEKLFF

J: NA
V: TRBV6-4
CDR3: CASSGAFSYEQYF

J: TRBJ1-1
V: TRBV20-1
CDR3: CSARRRVEAFF

J: TRBJ2-1
V: TRBV7-9
CDR3: CASSRSGREAYNEQFF

J: TRBJ2-1
V: TRBV7-3
CDR3: CASSPQGAGTYNEQFF

J: TRBJ1-3
V: TRBV6-5
CDR3: CASSVFPGNTIYF

J: TRBJ1-5
V: TRBV2
CDR3: CASSRQINSNQPQHF

J: TRBJ2-7
V: TRBV6-5
CDR3: CASSGPGQQFDEQYF

J: TRBJ2-7
V: TRBV15
CDR3: CATSRGLADGYEQYF

J: TRBJ2-2
V: TRBV7-2
CDR3: CASSRTSGSDTGELFF

J: TRBJ2-7
V: TRBV7-8
CDR3: CASSKLTYGSEQQYF

J: TRBJ1-4
V: TRBV7-6
CDR3: CASSLEAAGDNEKLFF

J: TRBJ2-7
V: TRBV28
CDR3: CASRPTQGTYEQYF

J: TRBJ2-1
V: TRBV2
CDR3: CASSELGRGTYNEQFF

J: TRBJ2-7
V: TRBV6-5
CDR3: CASSYDGRLGYEQYF

J: TRBJ1-2
V: TRBV6-1
CDR3: CASSNLDRFNYGYTF

J: TRBJ1-1
V: TRBV19
CDR3: CASSTPEKTNTEAFF

J: TRBJ2-1
V: TRBV5-6
CDR3: CASSSRSDSSYNEQFF

J: TRBJ2-7
V: TRBV4-3
CDR3: CASSQTPTGQGDSEQYF

J: TRBJ1-1
V: TRBV28
CDR3: CASSGTGLDTEAFF

J: TRBJ1-5
V: TRBV6-5
CDR3: CASTSGPGRGQPQHF

J: TRBJ2-7
V: TRBV28
CDR3: CASSLGQVNEQYF